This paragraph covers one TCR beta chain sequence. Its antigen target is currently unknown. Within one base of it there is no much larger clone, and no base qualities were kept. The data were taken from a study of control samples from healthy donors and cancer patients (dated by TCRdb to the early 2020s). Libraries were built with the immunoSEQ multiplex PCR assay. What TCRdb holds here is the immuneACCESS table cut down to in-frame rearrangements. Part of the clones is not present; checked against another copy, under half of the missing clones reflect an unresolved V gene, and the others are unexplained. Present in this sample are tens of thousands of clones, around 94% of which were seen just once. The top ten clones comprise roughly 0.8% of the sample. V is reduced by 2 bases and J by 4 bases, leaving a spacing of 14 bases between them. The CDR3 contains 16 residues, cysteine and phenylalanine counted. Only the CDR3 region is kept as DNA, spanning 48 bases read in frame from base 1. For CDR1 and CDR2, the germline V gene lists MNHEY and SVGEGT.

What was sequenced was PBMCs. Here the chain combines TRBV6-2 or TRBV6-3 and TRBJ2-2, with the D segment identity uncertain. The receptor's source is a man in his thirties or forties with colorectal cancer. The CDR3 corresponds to CASSYGSVRGTGELFF. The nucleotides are TGTGCCAGCAGTTACGGGTCCGTACGAGGCACCGGGGAGCTGTTTTTT.